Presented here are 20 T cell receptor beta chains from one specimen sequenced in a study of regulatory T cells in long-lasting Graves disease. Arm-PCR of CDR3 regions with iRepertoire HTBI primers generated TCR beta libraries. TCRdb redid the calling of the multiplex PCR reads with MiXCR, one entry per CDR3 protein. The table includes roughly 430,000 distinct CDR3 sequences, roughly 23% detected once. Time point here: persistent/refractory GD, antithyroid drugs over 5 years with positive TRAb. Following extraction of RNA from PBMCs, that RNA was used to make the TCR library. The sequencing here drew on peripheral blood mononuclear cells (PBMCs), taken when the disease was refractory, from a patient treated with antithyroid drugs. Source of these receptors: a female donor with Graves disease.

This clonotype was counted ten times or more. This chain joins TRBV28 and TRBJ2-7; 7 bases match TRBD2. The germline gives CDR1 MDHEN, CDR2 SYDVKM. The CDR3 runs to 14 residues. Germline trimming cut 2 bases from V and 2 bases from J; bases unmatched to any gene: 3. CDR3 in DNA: TGTGCCAGCAGTTTAGCGGGAGTTGCCTACGAGCAGTACTTC. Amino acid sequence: CASSLAGVAYEQYF.

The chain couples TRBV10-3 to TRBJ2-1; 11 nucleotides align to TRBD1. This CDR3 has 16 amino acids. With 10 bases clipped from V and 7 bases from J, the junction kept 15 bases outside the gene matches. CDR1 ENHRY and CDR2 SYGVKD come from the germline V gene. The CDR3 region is CATRTSDGTGGNEQFF. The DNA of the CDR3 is TGTGCCACCAGAACCTCTGACGGGACAGGGGGAAATGAGCAGTTCTTC.

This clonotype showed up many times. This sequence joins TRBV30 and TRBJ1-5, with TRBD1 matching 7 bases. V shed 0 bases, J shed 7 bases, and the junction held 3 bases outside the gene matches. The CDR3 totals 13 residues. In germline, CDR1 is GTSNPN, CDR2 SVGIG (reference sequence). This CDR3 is CAWSVLGGQPQHF. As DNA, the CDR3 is TGTGCCTGGAGTGTCCTAGGGGGCCAGCCCCAGCATTTT. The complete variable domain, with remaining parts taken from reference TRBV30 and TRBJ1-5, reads SQTIHQWPATLVQPVGSPLSLECTVEGTSNPNLYWYRQAAGRGLQLLFYSVGIGQISSEVPQNLSASRPQDRQFILSSKKLLLSDSGFYLCAWSVLGGQPQHFGDGTRLSIL.

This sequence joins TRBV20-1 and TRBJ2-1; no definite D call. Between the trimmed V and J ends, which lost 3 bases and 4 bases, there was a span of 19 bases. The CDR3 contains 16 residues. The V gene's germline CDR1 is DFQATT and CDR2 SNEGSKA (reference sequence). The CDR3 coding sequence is TGCAGTGCTAGGAAGTCCACAGAGATACAGTACAATGAGCAGTTCTTC. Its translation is CSARKSTEIQYNEQFF.

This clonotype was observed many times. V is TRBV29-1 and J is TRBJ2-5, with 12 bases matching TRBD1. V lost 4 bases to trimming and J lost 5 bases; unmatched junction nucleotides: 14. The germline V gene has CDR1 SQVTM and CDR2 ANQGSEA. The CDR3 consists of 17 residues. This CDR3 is CSVAHLSGTGGAETQYF. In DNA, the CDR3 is TGCAGCGTTGCCCATCTCTCCGGGACAGGGGGCGCGGAGACCCAGTACTTC.

The CDR3 DNA sequence: TGTGCCAGCAGTCGGACTAGCGGGAGGGACACCGGGGAGCTGTTTTTT. Its translation is CASSRTSGRDTGELFF. The gene calls are TRBV2 and TRBJ2-2; 15 positions agree with TRBD2. CDR1 SNHLY and CDR2 FYNNEI come from the germline V gene. This CDR3 has 16 amino acids. Germline trimming cut 5 bases from V and 3 bases from J; bases unmatched to any gene: 1.

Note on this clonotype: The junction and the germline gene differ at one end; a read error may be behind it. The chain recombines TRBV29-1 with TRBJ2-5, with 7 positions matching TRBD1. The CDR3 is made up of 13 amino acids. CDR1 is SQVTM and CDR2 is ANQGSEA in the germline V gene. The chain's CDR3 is CGVGQGVWETQYF. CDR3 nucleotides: TGCGGCGTTGGCCAGGGGGTATGGGAGACCCAGTACTTC. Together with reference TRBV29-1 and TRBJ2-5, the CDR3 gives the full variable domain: SAVISQKPSRDICQRGTSLTIQCQVDSQVTMMFWYRQQPGQSLTLIATANQGSEATYESGFVIDKFPISRPNLTFSTLTVSNMSPEDSSIYLCGVGQGVWETQYFGPGTRLLVL.

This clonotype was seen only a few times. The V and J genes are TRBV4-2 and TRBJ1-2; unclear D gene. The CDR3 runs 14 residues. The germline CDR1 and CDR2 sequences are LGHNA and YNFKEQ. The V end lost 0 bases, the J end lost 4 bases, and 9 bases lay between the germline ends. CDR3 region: CASSQETLFYGYTF. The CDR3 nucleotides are TGTGCCAGCAGCCAAGAAACGCTCTTCTATGGCTACACCTTC.

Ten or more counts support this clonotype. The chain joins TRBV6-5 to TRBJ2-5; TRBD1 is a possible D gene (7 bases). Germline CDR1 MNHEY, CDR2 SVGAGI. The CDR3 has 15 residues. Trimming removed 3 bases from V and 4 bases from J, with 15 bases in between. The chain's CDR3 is CASSYRTGSGETQYF. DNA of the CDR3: TGTGCCAGCAGTTATAGGACAGGTAGCGGAGAGACCCAGTACTTC.

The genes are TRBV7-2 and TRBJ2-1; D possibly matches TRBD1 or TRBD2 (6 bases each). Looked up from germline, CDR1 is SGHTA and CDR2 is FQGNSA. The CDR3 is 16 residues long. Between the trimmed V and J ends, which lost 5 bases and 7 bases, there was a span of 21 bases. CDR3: CASSRTGTRGSNEQFF. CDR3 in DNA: TGTGCCAGCAGCAGAACAGGGACTCGGGGGTCGAATGAGCAGTTCTTC.

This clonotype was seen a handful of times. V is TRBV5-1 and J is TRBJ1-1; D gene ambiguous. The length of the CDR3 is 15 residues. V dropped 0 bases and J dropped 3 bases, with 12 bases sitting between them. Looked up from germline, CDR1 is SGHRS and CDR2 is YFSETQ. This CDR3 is CASSLGHAEDTEAFF. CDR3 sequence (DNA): TGCGCCAGCAGCTTGGGACACGCCGAAGACACTGAAGCTTTCTTT.

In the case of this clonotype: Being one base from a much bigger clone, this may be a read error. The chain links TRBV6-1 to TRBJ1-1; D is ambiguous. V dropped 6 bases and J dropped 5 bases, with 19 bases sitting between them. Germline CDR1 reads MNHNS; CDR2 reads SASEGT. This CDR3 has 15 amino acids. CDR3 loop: CASSPVTPLRTEAFF. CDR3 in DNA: TGTGCCAGCAGCCCCGTGACACCCCTCCGTACTGAAGCTTTCTTT.

As DNA, the CDR3 is TGCGCCAGCAGCCAGGACAGCCCTAATGAAAAACTGTTTTTT. It is translated as CASSQDSPNEKLFF. The chain uses TRBV5-1 and TRBJ1-4, with D perhaps TRBD1 (6 bases). Germline CDR1 and CDR2: SGHRS and YFSETQ. V lost 4 bases, J lost 3 bases, and 10 bases lay in between. The length of the CDR3 is 14 residues.

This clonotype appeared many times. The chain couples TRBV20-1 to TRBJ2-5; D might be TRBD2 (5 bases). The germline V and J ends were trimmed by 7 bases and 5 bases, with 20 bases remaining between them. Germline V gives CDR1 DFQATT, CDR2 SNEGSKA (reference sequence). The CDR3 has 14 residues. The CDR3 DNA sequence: TGCAGTGTAGAATCGTCGGGGAGTCGTGAGACCCAGTACTTC. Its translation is CSVESSGSRETQYF.

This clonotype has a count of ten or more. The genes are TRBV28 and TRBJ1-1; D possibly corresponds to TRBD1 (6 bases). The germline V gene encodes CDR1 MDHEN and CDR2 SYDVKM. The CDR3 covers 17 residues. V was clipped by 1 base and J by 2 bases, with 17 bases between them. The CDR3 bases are TGTGCCAGCAGTTTATTAAGGGGGGCGGGCGGTAACACTGAAGCTTTCTTT. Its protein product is CASSLLRGAGGNTEAFF.

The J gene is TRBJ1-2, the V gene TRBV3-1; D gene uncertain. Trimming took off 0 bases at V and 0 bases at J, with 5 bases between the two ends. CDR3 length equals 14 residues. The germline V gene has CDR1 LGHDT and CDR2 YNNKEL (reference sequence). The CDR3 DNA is TGTGCCAGCAGCCAAGAGGTGGCTAACTATGGCTACACCTTC. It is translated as CASSQEVANYGYTF.

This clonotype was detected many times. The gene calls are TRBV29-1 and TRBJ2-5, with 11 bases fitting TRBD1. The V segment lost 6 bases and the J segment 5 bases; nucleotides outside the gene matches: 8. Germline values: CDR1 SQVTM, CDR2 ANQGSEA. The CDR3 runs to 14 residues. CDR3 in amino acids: CSVKGTGGEETQYF. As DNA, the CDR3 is TGCAGCGTAAAAGGGACAGGGGGGGAGGAGACCCAGTACTTC. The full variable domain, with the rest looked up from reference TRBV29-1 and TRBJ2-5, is SAVISQKPSRDICQRGTSLTIQCQVDSQVTMMFWYRQQPGQSLTLIATANQGSEATYESGFVIDKFPISRPNLTFSTLTVSNMSPEDSSIYLCSVKGTGGEETQYFGPGTRLLVL.

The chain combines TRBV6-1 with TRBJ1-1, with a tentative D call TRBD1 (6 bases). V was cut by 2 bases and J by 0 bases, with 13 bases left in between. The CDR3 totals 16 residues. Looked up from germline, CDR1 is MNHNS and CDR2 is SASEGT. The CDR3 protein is CASSEPTGRVNTEAFF. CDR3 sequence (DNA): TGTGCCAGCAGTGAACCCACAGGGCGGGTGAACACTGAAGCTTTCTTT.

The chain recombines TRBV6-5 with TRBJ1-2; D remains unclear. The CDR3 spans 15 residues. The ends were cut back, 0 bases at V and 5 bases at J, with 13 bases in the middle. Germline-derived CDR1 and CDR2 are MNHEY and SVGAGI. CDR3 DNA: TGTGCCAGCAGTTACTCCCAGTACCAACTTTATGGCTACACCTTC. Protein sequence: CASSYSQYQLYGYTF.

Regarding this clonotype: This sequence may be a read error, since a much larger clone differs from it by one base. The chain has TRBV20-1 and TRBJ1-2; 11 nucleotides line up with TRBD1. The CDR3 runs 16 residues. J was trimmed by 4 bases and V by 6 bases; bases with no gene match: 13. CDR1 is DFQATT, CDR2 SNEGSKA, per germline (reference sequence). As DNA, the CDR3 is TGCAGTGCGAAGAGTGGGGACAGGGGGTTGGCCTATGGCTACACCTTC. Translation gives CSAKSGDRGLAYGYTF.